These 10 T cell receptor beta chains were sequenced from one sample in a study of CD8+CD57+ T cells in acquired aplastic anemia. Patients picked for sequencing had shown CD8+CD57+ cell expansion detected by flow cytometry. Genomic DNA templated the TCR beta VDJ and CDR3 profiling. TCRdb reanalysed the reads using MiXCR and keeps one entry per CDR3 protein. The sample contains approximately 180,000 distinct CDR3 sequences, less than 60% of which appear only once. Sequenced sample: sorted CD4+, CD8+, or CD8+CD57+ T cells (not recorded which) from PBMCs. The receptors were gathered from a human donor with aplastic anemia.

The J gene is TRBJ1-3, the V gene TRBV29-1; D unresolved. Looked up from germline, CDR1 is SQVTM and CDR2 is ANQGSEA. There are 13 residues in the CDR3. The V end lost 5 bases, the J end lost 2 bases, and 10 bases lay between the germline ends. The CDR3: CSVREETGNTIYF. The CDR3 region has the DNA TGCAGCGTTCGAGAGGAGACTGGAAACACCATATATTTT.

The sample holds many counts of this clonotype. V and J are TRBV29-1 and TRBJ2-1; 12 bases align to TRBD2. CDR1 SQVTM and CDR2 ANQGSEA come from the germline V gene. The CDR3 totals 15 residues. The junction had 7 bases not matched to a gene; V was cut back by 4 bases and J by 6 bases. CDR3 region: CSVGPTSGGINEQFF. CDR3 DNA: TGCAGCGTTGGACCGACTAGCGGGGGTATCAATGAGCAGTTCTTC.

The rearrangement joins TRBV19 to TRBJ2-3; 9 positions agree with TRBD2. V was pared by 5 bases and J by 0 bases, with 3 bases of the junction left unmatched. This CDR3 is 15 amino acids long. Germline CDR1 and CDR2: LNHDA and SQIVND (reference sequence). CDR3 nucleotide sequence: TGTGCCAGTAGTGTGACTAGCGGAAGCACAGATACGCAGTATTTT. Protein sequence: CASSVTSGSTDTQYF. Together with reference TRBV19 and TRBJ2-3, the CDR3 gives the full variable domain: DGGITQSPKYLFRKEGQNVTLSCEQNLNHDAMYWYRQDPGQGLRLIYYSQIVNDFQKGDIAEGYSVSREKKESFPLTVTSAQKNPTAFYLCASSVTSGSTDTQYFGPGTRLTVL.

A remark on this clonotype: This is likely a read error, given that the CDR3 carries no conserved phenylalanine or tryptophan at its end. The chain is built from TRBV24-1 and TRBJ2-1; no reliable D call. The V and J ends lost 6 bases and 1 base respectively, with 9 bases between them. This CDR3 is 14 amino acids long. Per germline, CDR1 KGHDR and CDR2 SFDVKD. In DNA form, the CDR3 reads TGTGCCACCAGTCCCACCAGTTCCTACAATGAGCAGTTCCTC. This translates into CATSPTSSYNEQFL.

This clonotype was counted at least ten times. The CDR3 sequence is CASSASPEDRGWTEAFF. CDR3 nucleotide sequence: TGTGCCAGCAGCGCAAGCCCGGAGGACAGGGGATGGACTGAAGCTTTCTTT. The V call is TRBV9, the J call TRBJ1-1; 9 bases map to TRBD1. The V gene's germline CDR1 is SGDLS and CDR2 YYNGEE. The trim removed 3 bases at V and 5 bases at J, leaving 14 bases unmatched. The CDR3 is 17 residues long.

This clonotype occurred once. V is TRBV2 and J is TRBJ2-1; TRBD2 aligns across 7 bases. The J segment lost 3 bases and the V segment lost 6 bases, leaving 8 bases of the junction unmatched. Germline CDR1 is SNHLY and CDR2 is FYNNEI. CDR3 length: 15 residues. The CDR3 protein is CASSREWGGYNEQFF. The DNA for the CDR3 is TGTGCCAGCAGCCGCGAGTGGGGGGGCTACAATGAGCAGTTCTTC.

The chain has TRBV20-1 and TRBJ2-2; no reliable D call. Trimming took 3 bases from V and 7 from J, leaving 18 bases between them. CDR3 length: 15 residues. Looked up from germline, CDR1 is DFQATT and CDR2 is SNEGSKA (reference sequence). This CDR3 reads CSARWAHQPSGELFF. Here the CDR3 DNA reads TGCAGTGCTAGGTGGGCCCACCAGCCGAGCGGGGAGCTGTTTTTT.

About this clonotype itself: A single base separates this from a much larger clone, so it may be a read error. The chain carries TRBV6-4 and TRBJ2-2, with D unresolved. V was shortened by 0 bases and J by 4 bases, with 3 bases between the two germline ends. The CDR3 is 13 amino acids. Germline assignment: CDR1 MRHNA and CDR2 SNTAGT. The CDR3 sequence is CASSDSTTGELFF. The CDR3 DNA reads TGTGCCAGCAGTGACTCGACCACCGGGGAGCTGTTTTTT.

CDR3 sequence: CASSLREYEQYF. The CDR3 DNA sequence: TGTGCCAGCAGCTTAAGGGAGTACGAGCAGTACTTC. The genes are TRBV7-9 and TRBJ2-7; a possible D gene is TRBD2 (5 bases). Germline V lookup: CDR1 SEHNR, CDR2 FQNEAQ (reference sequence). V was cut by 2 bases and J by 4 bases, with 6 bases left in between. The CDR3 has 12 residues.

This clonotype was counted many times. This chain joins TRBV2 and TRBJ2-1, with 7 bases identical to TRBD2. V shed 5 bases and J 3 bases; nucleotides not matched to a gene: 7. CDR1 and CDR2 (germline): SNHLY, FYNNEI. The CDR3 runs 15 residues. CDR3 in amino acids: CASSRISGDYNEQFF. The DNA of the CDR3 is TGTGCCAGCAGTAGAATAAGCGGGGACTACAATGAGCAGTTCTTC. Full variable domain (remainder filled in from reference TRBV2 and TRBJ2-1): EPEVTQTPSHQVTQMGQEVILRCVPISNHLYFYWYRQILGQKVEFLVSFYNNEISEKSEIFDDQFSVERPDGSNFTLKIRSTKLEDSAMYFCASSRISGDYNEQFFGPGTRLTVL.